These 9 T cell receptor beta chains share one sample of origin, sequenced in a study of T cell repertoires in cytomegalovirus infection. TCRdb re-called the reads with MiXCR, one entry per CDR3 protein. Of some 180,000 distinct CDR3 sequences detected, 15% to 20% appear once; the ten largest clones hold approximately 25%. Sequenced material: CD8+ T cells from PBMCs. These TCRs come from a human donor in good health (CMV status not recorded). Some clones in this sample may be carry-over from other donors' samples.

The V call is TRBV20-1, the J call TRBJ2-5; no reliable D call. CDR3 length: 14 residues. V was shortened by 7 bases and J by 5 bases, with 20 bases between the two germline ends. Germline V gene sequence: CDR1 DFQATT, CDR2 SNEGSKA (reference sequence). CDR3 residues: CSGREGTEWETQYF. CDR3 DNA sequence: TGCAGTGGCCGAGAAGGTACAGAATGGGAGACCCAGTACTTC.

The rearrangement joins TRBV7-2 to TRBJ2-7; 10 nucleotides agree with TRBD1. With 3 bases clipped from V and 6 bases from J, the junction kept 5 bases outside the gene matches. This CDR3 is 14 amino acids long. The germline V gene encodes CDR1 SGHTA and CDR2 FQGNSA. The CDR3 here is CASSFRDRGLEQYF. CDR3 DNA: TGTGCCAGCAGCTTCAGAGACAGGGGGCTCGAGCAGTACTTC.

Ten or more counts support this clonotype. The chain links TRBV7-9 to TRBJ2-7, with 9 bases fitting TRBD1. CDR1 SEHNR and CDR2 FQNEAQ come from the germline V gene (reference sequence). CDR3 length equals 13 residues. Germline trimming cut 6 bases from V and 3 bases from J; bases unmatched to any gene: 3. The CDR3 protein is CASRGTGSYEQYF. DNA for the CDR3: TGTGCCAGCAGAGGGACAGGGAGCTACGAGCAGTACTTC. The full variable domain, in which reference TRBV7-9 and TRBJ2-7 provide the parts outside the CDR3, is DTGVSQNPRHKITKRGQNVTFRCDPISEHNRLYWYRQTLGQGPEFLTYFQNEAQLEKSRLLSDRFSAERPKGSFSTLEIQRTEQGDSAMYLCASRGTGSYEQYFGPGTRLTVT.

This clonotype was seen only a few times. The rearrangement joins TRBV4-3 to TRBJ2-1; TRBD2 agrees at 10 bases. This CDR3 contains 17 residues. Trimming cost V 0 bases and J 7 bases; bases outside gene matches: 9. In germline, CDR1 is LGHNA, CDR2 YSLEER. CDR3 sequence reads: CASSQDWKRGGRNEQFF. The CDR3 DNA is TGCGCCAGCAGCCAAGATTGGAAGCGGGGGGGCCGGAATGAGCAGTTCTTC.

This clonotype was recorded a few times. In DNA form, the CDR3 reads TGCAGTGCTAGAGACAGGGGGCATGAGCAGTACTTC. Its protein product is CSARDRGHEQYF. The chain employs TRBV20-1 and TRBJ2-7; TRBD1 matches 8 bases. Losses at the gene ends were 0 bases for V and 7 bases for J; bases not matched to a gene: 2. CDR3 size: 12 residues. Germline loops: CDR1 DFQATT, CDR2 SNEGSKA (reference sequence).

This clonotype has only a few counts. A much larger clone lies one base from this, so it may be a read error. The chain joins TRBV7-2 to TRBJ1-6; possible D gene TRBD1, 6 bases. Germline V gives CDR1 SGHTA, CDR2 FQGNSA. This CDR3 has 16 amino acids. Trimming pared 3 bases from V and 4 bases from J, leaving 13 bases between. The CDR3 sequence: CASSFNDRYYNSPLHF. In DNA form, the CDR3 reads TGTGCCAGCAGCTTTAACGACAGGTATTATAATTCACCCCTCCACTTT.

This clonotype was detected a few times. The chain is built from TRBV29-1 and TRBJ2-7; a possible D gene is TRBD2 (6 bases). Trimming pared 5 bases from V and 3 bases from J, leaving 8 bases between. Looked up from germline, CDR1 is SQVTM and CDR2 is ANQGSEA. The CDR3 sequence is 11 residues long. The CDR3 reads CSVTGSYEQYF. CDR3 bases: TGCAGCGTTACCGGGAGCTACGAGCAGTACTTC.

A few counts support this clonotype. This sequence joins TRBV7-6 and TRBJ2-3; 8 positions agree with TRBD2. CDR3 length: 15 amino acids. Trimming at V came to 0 bases and at J to 6 bases, leaving 5 bases not matched to a gene. Germline V gives CDR1 SGHVS, CDR2 FNYEAQ. The CDR3 DNA sequence: TGTGCCAGCAGCTTAGCGAGCGGGGGAACGGATACGCAGTATTTT. Residues: CASSLASGGTDTQYF.

This clonotype was found a few times. The genes are TRBV18 and TRBJ2-1, with TRBD1 as a possible D gene (6 bases). This CDR3 is built from 15 residues. The germline V gene has CDR1 KGHSH and CDR2 LQKENI. V shed 1 base and J shed 6 bases, with 13 bases lying between them. In DNA, the CDR3 is TGTGCCAGCTCACCACGACGGGACACCGTCAATGAGCAGTTCTTC. Translated: CASSPRRDTVNEQFF.